These T cell receptor beta chains were read from a single sample in a study of cytomegalovirus exposure and HLA in healthy donors. The data were produced by immunoSEQ multiplex PCR, yet TCRdb's version contains in-frame clones alone and is incomplete. The profile covers about 240,000 clones, with about 80% appearing a single time and approximately 8.4% taken by the ten largest. The sequenced material came from PBMCs. These TCRs come from a woman in her sixties or seventies in good health and CMV-seropositive. The CDR3 runs from the conserved cysteine through the conserved F or W. Each record gives: CDR3 length, clone size, D gene, V gene, J gene, CDR3 DNA, CDR3 protein. D genes are given only for firm matches. The listing skips clone size in some rows; elsewhere it reads once, few, many or a size class.

length: 11
size: -
D: -
V: TRBV28
J: TRBJ1-5
DNA: TGTGCCATCATATGGAGTCAGCCCCAGCATTTT
CDR3: CAIIWSQPQHF

length: 14
size: few
D: -
V: TRBV7-2
J: TRBJ1-5
DNA: TGTGCCAGCAGCCCGGGGGGACCCAATCAGCCCCAGCATTTT
CDR3: CASSPGGPNQPQHF

length: 16
size: -
D: -
V: TRBV5-6
J: TRBJ1-3
DNA: TGTGCCAGCAGCTTGGGACGGGTTCTCTCTGGAAACACCATATATTTT
CDR3: CASSLGRVLSGNTIYF

length: 14
size: -
D: TRBD1
V: TRBV7-9
J: TRBJ2-1
DNA: TGTGCCACCCCCCGGGACAGCTCCTACAATGAGCAGTTCTTC
CDR3: CATPRDSSYNEQFF

length: 14
size: -
D: -
V: TRBV7-2
J: TRBJ1-1
DNA: TGTGCCAGCAGCTTTTCGAGTCTGAACACTGAAGCTTTCTTT
CDR3: CASSFSSLNTEAFF

length: 15
size: -
D: TRBD2
V: TRBV6-5
J: TRBJ2-5
DNA: TGTGCCACCCAGGGGCTAGCGGGAGGTTGGGAGACCCAGTACTTC
CDR3: CATQGLAGGWETQYF

length: 15
size: few
D: TRBD1
V: TRBV7-9
J: TRBJ2-1
DNA: TGTGCCAGCAGAGCAGACAGGGGTCCCTACAATGAGCAGTTCTTC
CDR3: CASRADRGPYNEQFF

length: 14
size: few
D: -
V: TRBV19
J: TRBJ1-2
DNA: TGTGCCAGTTTGGACGTCACTCGGGGGAATGGCTACACCTTC
CDR3: CASLDVTRGNGYTF

length: 13
size: once
D: TRBD1
V: TRBV29-1
J: TRBJ1-4
DNA: TGCAGCGTTGTGAGGGGGCCTAATGAAAAACTGTTTTTT
CDR3: CSVVRGPNEKLFF

length: 13
size: few
D: TRBD1
V: TRBV5-4
J: TRBJ1-1
DNA: TGTGCCAGCAGCTGGGACAGGGACGCTGAAGCTTTCTTT
CDR3: CASSWDRDAEAFF

length: 17
size: -
D: TRBD1
V: TRBV2
J: TRBJ1-1
DNA: TGTGCCAGCGACCTGGACAGGGGGAAAATCATGAACACTGAAGCTTTCTTT
CDR3: CASDLDRGKIMNTEAFF

length: 15
size: -
D: -
V: TRBV25-1
J: TRBJ1-3
DNA: TGTGCCAGCAGTTTGACAGGCGACATTGGAAACACCATATATTTT
CDR3: CASSLTGDIGNTIYF

length: 14
size: -
D: TRBD1
V: TRBV5-1
J: TRBJ2-7
DNA: TGCGCCAGCAGCCCGGGACAGGGAGTCTACGAGCAGTACTTC
CDR3: CASSPGQGVYEQYF

length: 15
size: -
D: TRBD2
V: TRBV19
J: TRBJ2-3
DNA: TGTGCCAGTAGTATCGGGACTAGCGGAACAGATACGCAGTATTTT
CDR3: CASSIGTSGTDTQYF

length: 14
size: once
D: -
V: TRBV6-5
J: TRBJ1-2
DNA: TGTGCCAGCAGGGGAGCAGGCGGACTTTATGGCTACACCTTC
CDR3: CASRGAGGLYGYTF

length: 17
size: -
D: TRBD2
V: TRBV4-1
J: TRBJ2-2
DNA: TGCGCCAGCCGAAGGTTTGGTAGCGGGAGCGGCACCGGGGAGCTGTTTTTT
CDR3: CASRRFGSGSGTGELFF

length: 13
size: -
D: -
V: TRBV6-4
J: TRBJ1-1
DNA: TGTGCCAGCAGTGCGGACAGCAACACTGAAGCTTTCTTT
CDR3: CASSADSNTEAFF

length: 15
size: -
D: -
V: TRBV2
J: TRBJ2-1
DNA: TGTGCCAGCAGTGAGGGACAAAGCTCCTACAATGAGCAGTTCTTC
CDR3: CASSEGQSSYNEQFF

length: 16
size: -
D: -
V: TRBV5-1
J: TRBJ1-1
DNA: TGCGCCAGCAGCTTGGCCGTCCTCGTCAGTTTCACTGAAGCTTTCTTT
CDR3: CASSLAVLVSFTEAFF